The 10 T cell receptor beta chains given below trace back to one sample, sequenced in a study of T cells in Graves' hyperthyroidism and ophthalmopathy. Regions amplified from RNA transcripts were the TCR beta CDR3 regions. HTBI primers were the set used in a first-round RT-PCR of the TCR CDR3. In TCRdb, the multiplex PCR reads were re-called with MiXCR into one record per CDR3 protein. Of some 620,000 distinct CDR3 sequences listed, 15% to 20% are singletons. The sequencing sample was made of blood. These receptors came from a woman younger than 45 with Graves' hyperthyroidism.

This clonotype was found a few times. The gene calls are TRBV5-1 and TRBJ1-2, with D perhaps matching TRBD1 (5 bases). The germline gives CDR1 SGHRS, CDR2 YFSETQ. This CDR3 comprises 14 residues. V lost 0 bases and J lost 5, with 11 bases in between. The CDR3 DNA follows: TGCGCCAGCAGCTTGGCCTCCGGGGCGTATGGCTACACCTTC. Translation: CASSLASGAYGYTF.

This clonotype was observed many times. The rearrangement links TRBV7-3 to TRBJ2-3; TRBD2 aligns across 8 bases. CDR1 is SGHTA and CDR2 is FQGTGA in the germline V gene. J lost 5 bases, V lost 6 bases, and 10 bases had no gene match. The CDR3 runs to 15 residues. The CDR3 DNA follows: TGTGCCAGCAGTCTCAGCGGGAGTCGGATAGATACGCAGTATTTT. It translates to CASSLSGSRIDTQYF.

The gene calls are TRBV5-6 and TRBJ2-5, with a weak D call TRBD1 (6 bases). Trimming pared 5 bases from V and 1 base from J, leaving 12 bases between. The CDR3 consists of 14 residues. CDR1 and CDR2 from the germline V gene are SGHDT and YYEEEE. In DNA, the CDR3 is TGTGCCAGCAGTGAGCAGGGGTTCCAAGAGACCCAGTACTTC. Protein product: CASSEQGFQETQYF.

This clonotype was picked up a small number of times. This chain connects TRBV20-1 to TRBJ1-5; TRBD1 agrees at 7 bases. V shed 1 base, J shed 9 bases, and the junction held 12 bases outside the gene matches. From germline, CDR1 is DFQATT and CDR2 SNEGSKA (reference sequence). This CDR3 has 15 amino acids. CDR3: CSARVTGLAWRPQHF. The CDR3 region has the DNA TGCAGTGCTAGAGTGACAGGGTTGGCGTGGCGGCCCCAGCATTTT.

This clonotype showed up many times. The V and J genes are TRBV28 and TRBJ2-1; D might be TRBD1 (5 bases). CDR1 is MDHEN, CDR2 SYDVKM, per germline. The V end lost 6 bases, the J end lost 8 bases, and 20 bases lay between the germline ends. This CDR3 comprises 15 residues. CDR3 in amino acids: CASRRLRAGVDEQFF. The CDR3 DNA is TGTGCCAGCAGACGCCTCAGGGCAGGTGTAGATGAGCAGTTCTTC.

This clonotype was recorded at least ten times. This CDR3 is CASSLGMDEQYF. The DNA for the CDR3 is TGTGCCAGCAGCTTAGGAATGGACGAGCAGTACTTC. V is TRBV7-9 and J is TRBJ2-7; D is unclear. V lost 1 base and J lost 5, with 6 bases in between. This CDR3 is 12 amino acids long. Germline V gene sequence: CDR1 SEHNR, CDR2 FQNEAQ (reference sequence).

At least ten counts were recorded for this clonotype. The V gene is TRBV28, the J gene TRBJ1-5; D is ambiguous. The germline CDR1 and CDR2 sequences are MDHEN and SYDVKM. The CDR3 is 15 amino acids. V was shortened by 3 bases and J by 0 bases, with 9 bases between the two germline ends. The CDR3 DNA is TGTGCCAGCAGTTTTGAAGGGTTTAGCAATCAGCCCCAGCATTTT. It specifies CASSFEGFSNQPQHF.

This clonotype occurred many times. DNA for the CDR3: TGTGCCATCAGTGGAGGGGGCGGATTTATCGAGCAGTACTTC. Its translation is CAISGGGGFIEQYF. V and J are TRBV10-3 and TRBJ2-7, with 7 positions matching TRBD1. Germline-derived CDR1 and CDR2 are ENHRY and SYGVKD. The length of the CDR3 is 14 residues. Losses at the gene ends were 4 bases for V and 6 bases for J; bases not matched to a gene: 9.

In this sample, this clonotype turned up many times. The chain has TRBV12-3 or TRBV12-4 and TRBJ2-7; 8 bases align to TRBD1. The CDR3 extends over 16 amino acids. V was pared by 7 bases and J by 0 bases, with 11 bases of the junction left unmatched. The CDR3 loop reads CASTRDRSTSSYEQYF. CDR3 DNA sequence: TGTGCCAGCACCCGGGACAGGTCCACGAGCTCCTACGAGCAGTACTTC.

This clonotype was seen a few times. DNA of the CDR3: TGTAGATCGGGGGGTATAGGTAGTACTGAAGCTTTCTTT. Amino acids: CRSGGIGSTEAFF. The chain recombines TRBV28 with TRBJ1-1; the D gene is possibly TRBD1 (5 bases). The CDR3 contains 13 residues. Germline CDR1 is MDHEN and CDR2 is SYDVKM.